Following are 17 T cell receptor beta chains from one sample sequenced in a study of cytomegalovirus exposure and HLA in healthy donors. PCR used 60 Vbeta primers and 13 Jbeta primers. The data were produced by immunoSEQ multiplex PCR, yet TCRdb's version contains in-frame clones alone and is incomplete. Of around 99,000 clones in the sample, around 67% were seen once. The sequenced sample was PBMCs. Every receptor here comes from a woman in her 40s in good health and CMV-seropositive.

As DNA, the CDR3 is TGCGCCAGCAGCTCAGGGATGGGCCAGGGATCTTGGAATTCACCCCTCCACTTT. Residues: CASSSGMGQGSWNSPLHF. This chain uses TRBV5-1 with TRBJ1-6; tentatively, D is TRBD1 (5 bases). CDR1 is SGHRS, CDR2 YFSETQ, per germline. The CDR3 runs to 18 residues. V was trimmed by 3 bases and J by 7 bases, leaving 23 bases between them.

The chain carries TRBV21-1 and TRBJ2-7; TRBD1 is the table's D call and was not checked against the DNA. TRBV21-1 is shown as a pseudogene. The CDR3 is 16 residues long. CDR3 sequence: CASSKEGDRISDEQYF. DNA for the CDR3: TGTGCCAGCAGCAAAGAAGGGGACAGGATTAGCGACGAGCAGTACTTC.

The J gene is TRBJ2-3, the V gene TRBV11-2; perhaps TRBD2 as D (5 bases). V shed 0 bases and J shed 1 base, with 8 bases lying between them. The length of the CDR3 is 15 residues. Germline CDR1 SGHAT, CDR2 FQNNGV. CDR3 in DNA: TGTGCCAGCAGCTTAGAGGCCGGGGGCACAGATACGCAGTATTTT. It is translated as CASSLEAGGTDTQYF.

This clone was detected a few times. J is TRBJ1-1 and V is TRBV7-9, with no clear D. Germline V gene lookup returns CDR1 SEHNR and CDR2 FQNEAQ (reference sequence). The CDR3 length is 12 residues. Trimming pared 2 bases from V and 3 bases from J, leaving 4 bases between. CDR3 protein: CASSLSYTEAFF. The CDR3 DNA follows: TGTGCCAGCAGCTTAAGCTACACTGAAGCTTTCTTT.

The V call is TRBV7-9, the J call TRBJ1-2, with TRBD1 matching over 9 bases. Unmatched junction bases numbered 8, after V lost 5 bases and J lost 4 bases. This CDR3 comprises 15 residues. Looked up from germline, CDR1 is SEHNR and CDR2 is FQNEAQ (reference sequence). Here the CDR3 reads CASSPSGQGLYGYTF. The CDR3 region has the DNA TGTGCCAGCAGCCCATCGGGACAGGGCCTCTATGGCTACACCTTC.

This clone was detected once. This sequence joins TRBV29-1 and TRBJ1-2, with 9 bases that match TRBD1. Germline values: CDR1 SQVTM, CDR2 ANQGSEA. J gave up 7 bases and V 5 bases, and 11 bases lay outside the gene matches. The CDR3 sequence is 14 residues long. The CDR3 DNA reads TGCAGCGTTTCACCCCAAGGGACAGGGAGTGGCTACACCTTC. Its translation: CSVSPQGTGSGYTF.

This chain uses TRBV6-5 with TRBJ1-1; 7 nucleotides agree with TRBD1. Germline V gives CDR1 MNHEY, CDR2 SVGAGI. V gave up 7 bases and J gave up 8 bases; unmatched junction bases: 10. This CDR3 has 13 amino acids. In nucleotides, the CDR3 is TGTGCCAGCATCTCACACAGGGGCACCGAAGCTTTCTTT. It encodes CASISHRGTEAFF.

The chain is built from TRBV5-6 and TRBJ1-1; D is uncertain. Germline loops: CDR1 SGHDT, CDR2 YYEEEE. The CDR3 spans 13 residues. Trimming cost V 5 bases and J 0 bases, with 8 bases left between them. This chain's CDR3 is CASSNTVNTEAFF. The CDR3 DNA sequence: TGTGCCAGCAGTAATACAGTGAACACTGAAGCTTTCTTT.

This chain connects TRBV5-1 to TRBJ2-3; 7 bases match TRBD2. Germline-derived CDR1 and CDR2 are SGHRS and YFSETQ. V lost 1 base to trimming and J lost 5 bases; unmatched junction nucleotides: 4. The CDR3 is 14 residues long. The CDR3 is CASSLRGDGDTQYF. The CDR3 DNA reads TGCGCCAGCAGCTTGCGGGGGGATGGAGATACGCAGTATTTT.

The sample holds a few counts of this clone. The CDR3 protein is CASRTRTGDLEGYTF. CDR3 DNA sequence: TGTGCCAGCAGAACAAGGACAGGGGATCTTGAGGGCTACACCTTC. The chain recombines TRBV27 with TRBJ1-2, with 9 bases identical to TRBD1. This CDR3 has 15 amino acids. Germline V gene lookup returns CDR1 MNHEY and CDR2 SMNVEV (reference sequence). V shed 6 bases and J 8 bases; nucleotides not matched to a gene: 13.

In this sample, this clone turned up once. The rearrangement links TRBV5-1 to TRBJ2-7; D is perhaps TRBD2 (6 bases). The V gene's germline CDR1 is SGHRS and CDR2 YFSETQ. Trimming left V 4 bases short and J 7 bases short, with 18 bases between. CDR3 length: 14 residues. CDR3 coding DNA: TGCGCCAGCAGCGAAAATCCCAATGGGGGGGAGCAGTACTTC. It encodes CASSENPNGGEQYF.

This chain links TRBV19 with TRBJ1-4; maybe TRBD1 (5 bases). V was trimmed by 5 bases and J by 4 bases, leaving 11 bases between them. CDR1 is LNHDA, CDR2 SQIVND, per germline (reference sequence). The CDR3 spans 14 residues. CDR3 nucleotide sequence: TGTGCCAGTAGTCCTACAGGAGTTAATGAAAAACTGTTTTTT. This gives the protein CASSPTGVNEKLFF.

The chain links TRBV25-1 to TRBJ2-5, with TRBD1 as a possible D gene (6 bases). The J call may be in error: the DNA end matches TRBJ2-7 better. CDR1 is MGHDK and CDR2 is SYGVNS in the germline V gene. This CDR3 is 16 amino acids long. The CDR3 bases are TGTGCCAGCAGTGCCGGAGCCCCGGGACAAGCCTACGAGCAGTACTTC. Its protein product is CASSAGAPGQAYEQYF.

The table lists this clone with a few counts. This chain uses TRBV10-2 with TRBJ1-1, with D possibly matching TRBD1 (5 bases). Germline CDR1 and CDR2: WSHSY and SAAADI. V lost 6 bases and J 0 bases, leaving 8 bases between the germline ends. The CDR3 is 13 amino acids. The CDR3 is CASRLRVNTEAFF. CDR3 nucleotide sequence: TGCGCCAGCAGACTCAGGGTGAACACTGAAGCTTTCTTT.

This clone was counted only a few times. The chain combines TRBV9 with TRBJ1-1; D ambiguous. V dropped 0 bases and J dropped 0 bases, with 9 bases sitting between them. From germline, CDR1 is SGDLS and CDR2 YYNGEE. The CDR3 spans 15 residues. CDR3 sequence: CASSVVEGLNTEAFF. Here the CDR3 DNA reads TGTGCCAGCAGCGTAGTAGAGGGATTGAACACTGAAGCTTTCTTT. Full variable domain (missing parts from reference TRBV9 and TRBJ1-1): DSGVTQTPKHLITATGQRVTLRCSPRSGDLSVYWYQQSLDQGLQFLIQYYNGEERAKGNILERFSAQQFPDLHSELNLSSLELGDSALYFCASSVVEGLNTEAFFGQGTRLTVV.

The CDR3 region is CATRGGDRGNNQPQHF. CDR3 in DNA: TGTGCCACCAGGGGGGGGGACAGGGGGAACAATCAGCCCCAGCATTTT. This chain joins TRBV15 and TRBJ1-5; TRBD1 aligns across 11 bases. The length of the CDR3 is 16 residues. V lost 6 bases and J lost 3; bases outside the gene matches: 7. The germline V gene has CDR1 LNHNV and CDR2 YYDKDF (reference sequence).

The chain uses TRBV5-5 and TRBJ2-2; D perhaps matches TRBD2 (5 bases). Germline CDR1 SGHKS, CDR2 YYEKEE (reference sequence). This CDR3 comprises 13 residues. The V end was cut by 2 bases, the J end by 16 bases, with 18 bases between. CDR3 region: CASSFSMGTRTFF. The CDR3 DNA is TGTGCCAGCAGCTTTTCTATGGGAACTAGAACGTTTTTT.